The T cell receptor (beta chain) under discussion was sequenced for a study of CD8+ T cells in alopecia areata. Study-level results: Sequence data from scalp samples additionally include resident alphabeta T cells of normal skin.

The germline gives CDR1 SQVTM, CDR2 ANQGSEA. This CDR3 comprises 12 residues. Trimming removed 7 bases at V and 3 bases at J, with 12 bases between. Isolated RNA was reverse transcribed into cDNA used as the sequencing template. Clones were read by immunoSEQ multiplex PCR, and TCRdb kept only the in-frame ones, dropping some. The profile shows about 180,000 clones, about 60% of them singletons. Concerning this clone itself: What it binds is not known.

The sample consisted of CD4+ T cells sorted from blood, taken at week 0. The receptor was isolated from a human donor with alopecia areata. This chain connects TRBV29-1 to TRBJ1-2, with D tentatively TRBD1 (6 bases). The CDR3 DNA reads TGCAGCGCGTGGACAGCCGACTATGGCTACACCTTC. Protein sequence: CSAWTADYGYTF. The entire variable domain, with the rest obtained from reference TRBV29-1 and TRBJ1-2, is as follows: SAVISQKPSRDICQRGTSLTIQCQVDSQVTMMFWYRQQPGQSLTLIATANQGSEATYESGFVIDKFPISRPNLTFSTLTVSNMSPEDSSIYLCSAWTADYGYTFGSGTRLTVV.